This is a list of T cell receptor beta chains from one sample in a study of spatial heterogeneity in lung cancer. TCRdb used MiXCR to reprocess the 5' RACE reads, holding one entry per CDR3 protein. The sample carries about 4,200 distinct CDR3 sequences, 6% to 7% recorded once. The sample here was lung tumor tissue, taken at surgery. The origin of the receptors is a male donor with early-stage non-small cell lung cancer. Each CDR3 is given with its conserved first and last residue. D genes are given only for firm matches. Size is stated for part of the rows, as once, few or many counts, or as a class when the clone is expanded.

d_call clone_size j_call v_call cdr3_aa cdr3_nt
TRBD1 medium-sized TRBJ2-7 TRBV28 CASSLYQQGAYEQYF TGTGCCAGCAGTTTATATCAGCAGGGGGCCTACGAGCAGTACTTC
TRBD1 medium-sized TRBJ1-1 TRBV7-2 CASSYLLTGGKVTPNF TGTGCCAGCAGCTACCTACTCACAGGGGGCAAGGTAACGCCTAATTTT
TRBD1 many TRBJ2-1 TRBV6-2/TRBV6-3 CASSYGTGQLYNEQFF TGTGCCAGCAGTTATGGGACAGGTCAACTCTACAATGAGCAGTTCTTC
. medium-sized TRBJ1-2 TRBV7-8 CASSSSGGRGGYTF TGTGCCAGCAGCTCCTCCGGGGGCAGGGGCGGCTACACCTTC
TRBD2 many TRBJ2-1 TRBV7-2 CASSSTSGRAEEQFF TGTGCCAGCAGCTCGACTAGCGGGAGGGCCGAAGAGCAGTTCTTC
TRBD2 . TRBJ2-3 TRBV28 CASSLMTSGSHYTDTQYF TGTGCCAGCAGTTTAATGACTAGCGGGAGCCATTACACAGATACGCAGTATTTT
TRBD2 medium-sized TRBJ2-1 TRBV28 CASRRTSDYNEQFF TGTGCCAGCAGAAGGACTAGCGACTACAATGAGCAGTTCTTC
. many TRBJ1-1 TRBV29-1 CSVGGGRSAFF TGCAGCGTTGGGGGGGGACGATCAGCTTTCTTT
. medium-sized TRBJ2-1 TRBV14 CASSQDPADSYNEQFF TGTGCCAGCAGCCAAGACCCAGCGGACTCCTACAATGAGCAGTTCTTC
. medium-sized TRBJ1-2 TRBV11-2 CASSLSPGVGRDGYTF TGTGCCAGCAGCTTATCCCCAGGGGTAGGACGGGACGGCTACACCTTC
TRBD2 many TRBJ2-1 TRBV20-1 CSASALAESYNEQFF TGCAGTGCCAGCGCCCTAGCGGAGTCCTACAATGAGCAGTTCTTC
. medium-sized TRBJ1-2 TRBV16 CASSHRWQSGYTF TGTGCCAGCAGCCATCGGTGGCAATCTGGCTACACCTTC
TRBD2 medium-sized TRBJ2-3 TRBV6-5 CASSSPSGSTDTQYF TGTGCCAGCAGTTCACCTAGCGGGAGCACAGATACGCAGTATTTT
. medium-sized TRBJ1-1 TRBV18 CASSPDSMNTEAFF TGTGCCAGCTCACCCGACAGCATGAACACTGAAGCTTTCTTT
. many TRBJ2-7 TRBV3-1 CASSRSSGTYEQYF TGTGCCAGCAGCCGGAGTAGCGGTACCTACGAGCAGTACTTC
. . TRBJ1-6 TRBV4-1 CASSQEGTSNSPLHF TGCGCCAGCAGCCAAGAAGGTACTTCTAATTCACCCCTCCACTTT
. many TRBJ2-2 TRBV12-3/TRBV12-4 CASSVGGPVSTGELFF TGTGCCAGCAGTGTGGGGGGGCCCGTCTCGACCGGGGAGCTGTTTTTT
. medium-sized TRBJ2-7 TRBV6-6 CASTKGVGLLYEQYF TGTGCCAGTACCAAGGGGGTCGGACTGCTCTACGAGCAGTACTTC
. medium-sized TRBJ2-5 TRBV5-5 CASSLAGVEETQYF TGTGCCAGCAGCTTGGCTGGGGTGGAAGAGACCCAGTACTTC
TRBD1 medium-sized TRBJ1-1 TRBV12-3/TRBV12-4 CASSLTGGKTEAFF TGTGCCAGCAGTTTAACAGGGGGTAAGACTGAAGCTTTCTTT